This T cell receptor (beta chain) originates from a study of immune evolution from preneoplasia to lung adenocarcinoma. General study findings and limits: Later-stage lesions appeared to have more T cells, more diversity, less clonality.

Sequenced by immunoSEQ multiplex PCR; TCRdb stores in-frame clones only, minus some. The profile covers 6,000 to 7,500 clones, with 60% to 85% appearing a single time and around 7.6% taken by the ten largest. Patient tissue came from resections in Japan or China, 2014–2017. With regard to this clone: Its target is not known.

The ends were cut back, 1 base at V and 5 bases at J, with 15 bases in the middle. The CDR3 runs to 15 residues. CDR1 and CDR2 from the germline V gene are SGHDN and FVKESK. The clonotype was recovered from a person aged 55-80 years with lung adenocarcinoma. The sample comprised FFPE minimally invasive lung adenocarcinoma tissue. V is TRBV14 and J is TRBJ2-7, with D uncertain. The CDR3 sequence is CASSQVRLRRHEQYF. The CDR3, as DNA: TGTGCCAGCAGCCAAGTAAGGCTCCGTCGACACGAGCAGTACTTC.